This T cell receptor (beta chain) derives from a study of blood T cell repertoires in COVID-19. Study information: Some COVID-19 samples were acute and others convalescent; all came from the United States, Italy and Spain.

Per the original methods: Amplification from reference gene primers served as the basis for estimated nucleated cell counts. The assay was immunoSEQ multiplex PCR, and TCRdb's table has in-frame clones only and misses some. V and J calls and clone size are those listed in that table; D and trimming were worked out from the DNA. The profile shows about 80,000 clones, around 80% of them singletons. This CDR3 is 13 amino acids long. Germline V gives CDR1 SGHAT, CDR2 FQDESV (reference sequence). Losses at the gene ends were 6 bases for V and 6 bases for J; bases not matched to a gene: 6. This clonotype was sampled from a man of 80 years or more with acute or convalescent COVID-19. The V gene is TRBV11-1, the J gene TRBJ2-7; 9 positions match TRBD1. Sequencing was carried out using peripheral blood. The CDR3 DNA reads TGTGCCAGCAGTCGGGACAGGGAATCCGAGCAGTACTTC. Translating gives CASSRDRESEQYF. The full variable domain, completed using reference TRBV11-1 and TRBJ2-7, is EAEVAQSPRYKITEKSQAVAFWCDPISGHATLYWYRQILGQGPELLVQFQDESVVDDSQLPKDRFSAERLKGVDSTLKIQPAELGDSAMYLCASSRDRESEQYFGPGTRLTVT.